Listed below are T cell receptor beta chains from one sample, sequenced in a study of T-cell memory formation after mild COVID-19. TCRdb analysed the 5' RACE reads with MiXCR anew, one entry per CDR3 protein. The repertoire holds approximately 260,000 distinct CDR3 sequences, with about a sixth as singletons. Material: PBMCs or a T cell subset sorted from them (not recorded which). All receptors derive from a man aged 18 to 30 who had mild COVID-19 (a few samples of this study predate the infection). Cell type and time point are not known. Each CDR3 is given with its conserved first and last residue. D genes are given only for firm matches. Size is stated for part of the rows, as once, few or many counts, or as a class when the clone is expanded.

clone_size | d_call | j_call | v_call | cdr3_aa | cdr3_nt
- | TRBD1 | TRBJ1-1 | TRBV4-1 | CASSHARQGARTEAFF | TGCGCCAGCAGCCACGCTCGACAGGGGGCGAGGACTGAAGCTTTCTTT
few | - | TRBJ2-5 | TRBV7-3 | CASSLNLGKTQYF | TGTGCCAGCAGCTTAAATTTGGGGAAGACCCAGTACTTC
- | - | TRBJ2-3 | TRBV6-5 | CASSYSPRAGPHTDTQYF | TGTGCCAGCAGTTACTCCCCTCGGGCGGGGCCCCACACAGATACGCAGTATTTT
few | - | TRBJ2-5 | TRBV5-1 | CASSHAPERVGETQYF | TGCGCCAGCAGCCACGCGCCCGAGCGAGTAGGGGAGACCCAGTACTTC
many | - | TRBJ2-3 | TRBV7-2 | CASSRTHRDTQYF | TGTGCCAGCAGCCGCACCCACCGGGATACGCAGTATTTT
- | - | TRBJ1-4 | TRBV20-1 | CSARRPASNEKLFF | TGCAGTGCCAGACGGCCAGCCAGCAATGAAAAACTGTTTTTT
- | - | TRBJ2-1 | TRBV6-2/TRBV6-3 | CASARDKQFF | TGTGCCAGCGCCCGGGACAAGCAGTTCTTC
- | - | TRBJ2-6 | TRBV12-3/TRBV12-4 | CASSRVSGANVLTF | TGTGCCAGCAGCCGGGTCTCTGGGGCCAACGTCCTGACTTTC
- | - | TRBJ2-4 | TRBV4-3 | CASSQVNRGSDWNIQYF | TGCGCCAGCAGCCAAGTTAATCGGGGGAGCGACTGGAACATTCAGTACTTC
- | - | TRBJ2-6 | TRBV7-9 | CASIPDGAASGANVLTF | TGTGCCAGCATCCCTGACGGGGCCGCCTCTGGGGCCAACGTCCTGACTTTC
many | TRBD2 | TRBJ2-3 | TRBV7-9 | CASSFGGIPQYF | TGTGCCAGCAGCTTCGGGGGGATCCCGCAGTATTTT
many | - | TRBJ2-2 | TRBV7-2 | CASSLGQSTGELFF | TGTGCCAGCAGCTTAGGGCAGTCCACCGGGGAGCTGTTTTTT
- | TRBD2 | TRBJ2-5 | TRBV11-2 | CASSPSWGGQETQYF | TGTGCCAGCAGCCCCTCCTGGGGGGGGCAAGAGACCCAGTACTTC
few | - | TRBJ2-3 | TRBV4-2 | CASSSRLGDTQYF | TGTGCCAGCAGCTCCCGGCTGGGGGATACGCAGTATTTT
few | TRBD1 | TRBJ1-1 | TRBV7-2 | CASSSQGPEAFF | TGTGCCAGCAGCTCACAGGGGCCTGAAGCTTTCTTT
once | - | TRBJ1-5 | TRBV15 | CATSRDPLNQPQHF | TGTGCCACCAGCAGAGATCCCCTCAATCAGCCCCAGCATTTT
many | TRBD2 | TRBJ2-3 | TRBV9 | CASSVEWGGTDTQYF | TGTGCCAGCAGCGTAGAGTGGGGGGGAACAGATACGCAGTATTTT
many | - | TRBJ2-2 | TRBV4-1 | CASSQDYGELFF | TGCGCCAGCAGCCAAGATTACGGGGAGCTGTTTTTT
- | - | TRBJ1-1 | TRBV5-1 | CASCQDSMNTEAFF | TGCGCCAGCTGCCAGGACAGCATGAACACTGAAGCTTTCTTT
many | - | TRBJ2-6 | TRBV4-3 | CASTWDFSSGANVLTF | TGCGCCAGCACCTGGGACTTTTCCTCTGGGGCCAACGTCCTGACTTTC
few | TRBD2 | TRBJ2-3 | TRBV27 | CASSWGFAGGDTQYF | TGTGCCAGCAGTTGGGGTTTTGCGGGGGGCGATACGCAGTATTTT
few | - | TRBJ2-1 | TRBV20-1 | CSARALGRGDADEQFF | TGCAGTGCTAGGGCCTTGGGGCGCGGGGATGCGGATGAGCAGTTCTTC
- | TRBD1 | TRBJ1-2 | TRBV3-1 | CASSPWDSQNYGYTF | TGTGCCAGCAGCCCGTGGGACAGCCAGAACTATGGCTACACCTTC
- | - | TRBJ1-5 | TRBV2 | CASGPGGRQPQHF | TGTGCCAGCGGCCCGGGGGGCCGACAGCCCCAGCATTTT
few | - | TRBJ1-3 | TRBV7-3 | CASSLSQGNTIYF | TGTGCCAGCAGCTTAAGCCAGGGAAACACCATATATTTT
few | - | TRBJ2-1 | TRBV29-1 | CSVEDRASLPEQFF | TGCAGCGTTGAAGATCGGGCTAGTCTCCCCGAGCAGTTCTTC
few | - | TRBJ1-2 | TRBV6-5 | CASSYHTANYGYTF | TGTGCCAGCAGTTACCACACCGCTAACTATGGCTACACCTTC
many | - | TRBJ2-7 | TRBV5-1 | CASSLDIYEQYF | TGCGCCAGCAGCTTGGATATCTACGAGCAGTACTTC
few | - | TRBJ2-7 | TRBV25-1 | CASSEWLAYEQYF | TGTGCCAGCAGTGAATGGCTAGCCTACGAGCAGTACTTC
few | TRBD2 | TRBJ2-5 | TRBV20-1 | CSARAFGTSGTIETQYF | TGCAGTGCTAGAGCCTTCGGGACTAGCGGGACGATAGAGACCCAGTACTTC
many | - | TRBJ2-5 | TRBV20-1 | CSAPRSPRETQYF | TGCAGCGCCCCCCGGAGCCCACGGGAGACCCAGTACTTC
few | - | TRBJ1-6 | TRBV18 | CASSQSGTRSSYNSPLHF | TGTGCCAGCTCACAAAGCGGGACAAGGAGCTCCTATAATTCACCCCTCCACTTT
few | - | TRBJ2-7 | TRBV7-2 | CASSPPGRRSYEQYF | TGTGCCAGCAGCCCCCCAGGGAGGAGGTCCTACGAGCAGTACTTC
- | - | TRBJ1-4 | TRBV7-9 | CASSTRQETNEKLFF | TGTGCCAGCAGCACCCGACAGGAGACTAATGAAAAACTGTTTTTT
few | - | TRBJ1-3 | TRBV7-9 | CASSLLVRGDTIYF | TGTGCCAGCAGCTTATTAGTCAGGGGAGACACCATATATTTT
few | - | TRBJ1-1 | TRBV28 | CASSFTYLAAFF | TGTGCCAGCAGTTTTACCTACCTTGCGGCTTTCTTT
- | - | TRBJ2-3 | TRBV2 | CASSEIAEADTQYF | TGTGCCAGCAGTGAAATTGCAGAGGCAGATACGCAGTATTTT
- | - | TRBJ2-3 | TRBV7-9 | CASSLELALSTDTQYF | TGTGCCAGCAGCTTAGAACTAGCTCTTAGCACAGATACGCAGTATTTT
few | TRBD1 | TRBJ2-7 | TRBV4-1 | CASSQGTGAGFKPEQYF | TGCGCCAGCAGCCAAGGGACAGGGGCCGGATTCAAACCCGAGCAGTACTTC
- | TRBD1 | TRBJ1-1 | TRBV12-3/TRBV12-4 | CASSFQGGTEAFF | TGTGCCAGCAGTTTTCAGGGGGGAACTGAAGCTTTCTTT
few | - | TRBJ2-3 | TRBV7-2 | CASSLGGTRDTQYF | TGTGCCAGCAGCCTAGGAGGGACGCGGGATACGCAGTATTTT
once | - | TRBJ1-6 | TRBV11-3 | CASSWTRGRNSPLHF | TGTGCCAGCAGCTGGACCCGGGGCCGGAATTCACCCCTCCACTTT
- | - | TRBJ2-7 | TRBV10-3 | CAISEGDGYEQYF | TGTGCCATCAGTGAGGGGGACGGCTACGAGCAGTACTTC
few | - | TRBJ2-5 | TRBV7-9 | CASSLARGSLKETQYF | TGTGCCAGCAGCTTGGCCCGTGGCAGCCTTAAAGAGACCCAGTACTTC
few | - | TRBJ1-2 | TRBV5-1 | CASSLRGISDGYTF | TGCGCCAGCAGCCTTCGAGGGATATCGGATGGCTACACCTTC
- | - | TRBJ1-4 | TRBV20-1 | CSFRQGWGEKLFF | TGCAGCTTCCGTCAGGGATGGGGTGAAAAACTGTTTTTT
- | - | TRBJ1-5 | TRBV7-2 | CASSLSGGPSNQPQHF | TGTGCCAGCAGCTTGAGCGGGGGGCCGAGCAATCAGCCCCAGCATTTT
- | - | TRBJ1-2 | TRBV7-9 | CASSAESEGGYTF | TGTGCCAGCAGCGCGGAGTCGGAGGGTGGCTACACCTTC
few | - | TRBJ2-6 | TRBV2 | CASMGAAGANVLTF | TGTGCCAGCATGGGCGCTGCTGGGGCCAACGTCCTGACTTTC
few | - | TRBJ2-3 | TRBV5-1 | CASRRTGTTSDTQYF | TGCGCCAGCAGACGGACCGGGACCACTTCGGATACGCAGTATTTT
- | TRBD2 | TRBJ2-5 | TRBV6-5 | CASSAGTSGGPETQYF | TGTGCCAGCAGTGCCGGGACTAGCGGGGGGCCAGAGACCCAGTACTTC
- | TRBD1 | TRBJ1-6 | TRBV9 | CASSVQGGNSPLHF | TGTGCCAGCAGCGTACAGGGGGGTAATTCACCCCTCCACTTT
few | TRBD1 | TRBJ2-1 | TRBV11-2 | CASSFRDRGQFF | TGTGCCAGCAGCTTTAGGGACAGGGGGCAGTTCTTC
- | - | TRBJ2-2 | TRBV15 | CATSRDRPNTGELFF | TGTGCCACCAGCAGAGATCGACCGAACACCGGGGAGCTGTTTTTT